Many counts were recorded for the clone carrying this T cell receptor beta chain. A junction boundary mismatches the germline segment, possibly from a read error. The data were taken from a study of T cells in Graves' hyperthyroidism and ophthalmopathy. About the research overall: The blood sample was taken at first diagnosis, before treatment began.

What was amplified from RNA transcripts were TCR beta CDR3 regions. An initial round of RT-PCR targeting the TCR CDR3 relied on the HTBI primer set. MiXCR, run by TCRdb on the multiplex PCR reads, gives a single entry per CDR3 protein. The sample shows 200,000 or so distinct CDR3 sequences, about a sixth of them seen only once. This CDR3 has 12 amino acids. Germline assignment: CDR1 SSHAT and CDR2 FNYEAQ (reference sequence). Newly diagnosed patients aged 18 to 65 had hyperthyroidism of under 2 months' duration. Criteria for exclusion of patients were uncontrolled infection, other autoimmune disease, pregnancy or lactation. Fresh peripheral blood, 7.5 to 10 ml, was the source of the PBMCs.

The source material was blood. The source of this sequence is a woman between 50 and 59 years old with Graves' hyperthyroidism. The genes are TRBV7-7 and TRBJ2-1; tentatively, D is TRBD2 (6 bases). The CDR3, as DNA: TGTGCTAGCAGCTTAGTGGCGGGAGAGCAGTTCTTC. The encoded protein is CASSLVAGEQFF.